This TCR beta chain was captured in a study of cytotoxic CD8 clonotypes in ibrutinib-treated CLL. Study-wide context: Overall, some 25 responses were partial and 2 complete; following median about 69 months, around 15 patients stayed remitted and approximately 12 progressed. Response samples came after a median approximately twelve months of treatment, range 6 to 36. Findings and caveats of the study: Pretreatment clonality was elevated relative to age-matched healthy donors and paralleled circulating CD8+ T-cell counts. Rare overall, public clonotypes shrank or held steady under therapy.

Regarding this clone: Its antigen is still unknown.

The table came from immunoSEQ multiplex PCR; TCRdb's copy has only in-frame clones and leaves some out. Among 49,000 or so clones listed, approximately 50% were seen once. CDR1 and CDR2 from the germline V gene are MGHRA and YSYEKL. V was pared by 0 bases and J by 2 bases, with 8 bases between. The CDR3 runs to 15 residues. The V gene is TRBV4-1, the J gene TRBJ1-3; D not resolved. The clonotype originates from a human donor with chronic lymphocytic leukemia. The sample in question was PBMCs, obtained after 12 months of ibrutinib treatment. The CDR3 is CASSQDPGAGNTIYF. The DNA of the CDR3 is TGCGCCAGCAGCCAAGATCCCGGGGCTGGAAACACCATATATTTT.